This T cell receptor (beta chain) stems from a study of CD8 T cells in ankylosing spondylitis (dated by TCRdb to 2016 to 2017). For context, the study as a whole: T cell receptor beta repertoires were profiled in healthy donors and ankylosing spondylitis patients so that disease-linked TCR variants could be found. The full study cohort was made up of about 24 ankylosing spondylitis patients and approximately 100 healthy donors. Peripheral blood was sampled, and synovial fluid was also collected from ankylosing spondylitis patients.

This clonotype occurred many times. The clone's antigen remains unknown. Base qualities are not provided; no much larger clone lies one nucleotide away. The study at large found these results: The disease-linked clones were reported to be significantly enriched in matched synovial fluid samples from ankylosing spondylitis patients. A CD8+ phenotype was shown by the disease-linked clones, which were found at relatively low frequencies in peripheral blood. Blood from ankylosing spondylitis patients appeared to be characterized by a TCR beta motif made up of about 8 highly homologous amino acid variants. Some motif variants were previously reported in synovial fluid and blood of reactive arthritis patients, suggesting common disease-initiation mechanisms.

Based on the germline V gene, the CDR1 and CDR2 sequences are SQVTM and ANQGSEA. The CDR3 contains 14 residues, cysteine and phenylalanine counted. The sequence is cut down to CDR3 DNA, 42 bases in frame from base 1. After removal of 6 bases from V and 5 bases from J, the junction retains 6 bases not matched to a gene. TCRdb records Illumina HiSeq 2500 as the sequencer. Quantitative 5'-RACE with molecular barcodes was the method used to prepare the TCR beta libraries. The paper's data handling went like this. Disease-linked TCR variants were identified with a new computational method built on a probabilistic model of VDJ rearrangement. In-frame beta chains were kept once TCRdb had trimmed the public reads at Q25 with fastp and called clones with MiXCR. Duplicate CDR3 protein sequences are folded into a single record with the most common DNA and genes. The V and J calls shown here were made by TCRdb, not taken from the authors' results. For this sample the table gives 130,000 or so distinct CDR3 sequences, of which about 6.5% were detected only once. The ten largest clones take up less than 15% of the sample.

Recombination linked TRBV29-1 to TRBJ2-7, with 14 junctional bases fitting TRBD2. The clonotype comes from a male donor with ankylosing spondylitis or in good health (not recorded which). Input material: blood, either unsorted or a sorted T cell fraction (not recorded which). The CDR3 loop reads CSVAGLAGADEQYF. DNA sequence: TGCAGCGTAGCGGGACTAGCGGGAGCTGACGAGCAGTACTTC.